Listed below are T cell receptor beta chains from one sample, sequenced in a study of OX40 agonist ivuxolimab in advanced cancers. The method was immunoSEQ multiplex PCR; TCRdb's version includes in-frame clones alone and lacks a portion of them. The table lists about 71,000 clones, about 89% of them singletons. Sample: CD4+ or CD8+ T cells sorted from blood, taken in a trial of the OX40 agonist ivuxolimab. These receptors were taken from an adult with an advanced solid tumor such as melanoma, head and neck, liver or kidney cancer. The CDR3 runs from the conserved cysteine through the conserved F or W. The D gene is left open where the match is weak. Expanded clones get a size class; other rows say once, few or many, or leave the size out.

clone size: .
D gene: .
V gene: TRBV13
J gene: TRBJ2-1
CDR3 length: 17
CDR3 DNA: TGTGCCAGCAGCGGTGGGAGCGGACCCTCCGACGGCAATGAGCAGTTCTTC
CDR3 protein: CASSGGSGPSDGNEQFF

clone size: .
D gene: TRBD1
V gene: TRBV6-5
J gene: TRBJ1-1
CDR3 length: 14
CDR3 DNA: TGTGCCAGCAGTAGGCAGGGGGCAGGCACTGAAGCTTTCTTT
CDR3 protein: CASSRQGAGTEAFF

clone size: .
D gene: .
V gene: TRBV6-5
J gene: TRBJ1-1
CDR3 length: 13
CDR3 DNA: TGTGCCAGCACCATAGGGCCCCACACTGAAGCTTTCTTT
CDR3 protein: CASTIGPHTEAFF

clone size: few
D gene: .
V gene: TRBV4-3
J gene: TRBJ1-1
CDR3 length: 15
CDR3 DNA: TGCGCCAGCAGCCAAGATCGCAGGGGACTCGCTGAAGCTTTCTTT
CDR3 protein: CASSQDRRGLAEAFF

clone size: .
D gene: .
V gene: TRBV11-3
J gene: TRBJ2-7
CDR3 length: 15
CDR3 DNA: TGTGCCAGCAGCTTATGGACCTCAAATAGTGGCGAGCAGTACTTC
CDR3 protein: CASSLWTSNSGEQYF

clone size: .
D gene: TRBD2
V gene: TRBV6-5
J gene: TRBJ2-7
CDR3 length: 15
CDR3 DNA: TGTGCCAGCAGTTACTCGGGAGGGCCGTTATACGAGCAGTACTTC
CDR3 protein: CASSYSGGPLYEQYF

clone size: .
D gene: .
V gene: TRBV2
J gene: TRBJ2-7
CDR3 length: 14
CDR3 DNA: TGTGCCAGCAGTGAAGCCGGCCCCGGTTACGAGCAGTACTTC
CDR3 protein: CASSEAGPGYEQYF

clone size: .
D gene: .
V gene: TRBV28
J gene: TRBJ2-1
CDR3 length: 13
CDR3 DNA: TGTGCCAGCAGGTTTAGTGGCTACAATGAGCAGTTCTTC
CDR3 protein: CASRFSGYNEQFF

clone size: .
D gene: TRBD1
V gene: TRBV28
J gene: TRBJ2-6
CDR3 length: 19
CDR3 DNA: TGTGCCAGCAGTTCTAGGCCGGGACAGGGGTTCTCTGGGGCCAACGTCCTGACTTTC
CDR3 protein: CASSSRPGQGFSGANVLTF

clone size: .
D gene: .
V gene: TRBV19
J gene: TRBJ1-5
CDR3 length: 14
CDR3 DNA: TGTGCCAGTAGTATTCCGGGTTTTAATCAGCCCCAGCATTTT
CDR3 protein: CASSIPGFNQPQHF

clone size: .
D gene: .
V gene: TRBV11-2
J gene: TRBJ2-2
CDR3 length: 15
CDR3 DNA: TGTGCCAGCAGCCCAACCGGAGGGCTGACCGGGGAGCTGTTTTTT
CDR3 protein: CASSPTGGLTGELFF

clone size: .
D gene: .
V gene: TRBV7-9
J gene: TRBJ2-4
CDR3 length: 13
CDR3 DNA: TGTGCCAGCAGCGGACGGGTTGAGAACATTCAGTACTTC
CDR3 protein: CASSGRVENIQYF

clone size: .
D gene: .
V gene: TRBV5-1
J gene: TRBJ1-1
CDR3 length: 15
CDR3 DNA: TGCGCCAGCAGCGTCCCCGGGACGATGAACACTGAAGCTTTCTTT
CDR3 protein: CASSVPGTMNTEAFF

clone size: .
D gene: .
V gene: TRBV28
J gene: TRBJ1-5
CDR3 length: 14
CDR3 DNA: TGTGCCAGCGGGAGGCCAGGGCTGGATCAGCCCCAGCATTTT
CDR3 protein: CASGRPGLDQPQHF

clone size: .
D gene: .
V gene: TRBV7-2
J gene: TRBJ2-7
CDR3 length: 14
CDR3 DNA: TGTGCCAGCAGCTTAGGGGGGCCCACCTACGAGCAGTACTTC
CDR3 protein: CASSLGGPTYEQYF